This T cell receptor (beta chain) was sequenced for a study of cytomegalovirus exposure and HLA in healthy donors. The PCR contained 60 Vbeta and 13 Jbeta primers. Profiled with immunoSEQ multiplex PCR; TCRdb holds only in-frame clones, not every one. The table has 100,000 to 150,000 clones, 75% to 90% seen once. Trimming removed 6 bases from V and 7 bases from J, with 12 bases in between. This CDR3 has 13 residues. CDR1 and CDR2 from the germline V gene are MNHNY and SVGAGI (reference sequence). The chain has TRBV6-6 and TRBJ1-4; D unclear. The source material was PBMCs. This clonotype was obtained from a man between 18 and 29 years old in good health and CMV-seropositive. The CDR3 region is CASSPYFSEKLFF. CDR3 nucleotide sequence: TGTGCCAGCAGCCCGTACTTTTCTGAAAAACTGTTTTTT.